Listed here are 6 T cell receptor beta chains from one sample, sequenced in a study of blood T cells in healthy people across ages. For the second PCR, which ran for roughly 7 to 11 cycles, a sample-barcoded 5' primer and a J-beta primer mix were used. TCRdb reprocessed the 5' RACE reads via MiXCR and lists one record per CDR3 protein. The data contain some 1.5 million distinct CDR3 sequences, roughly 28% of them seen just once; the ten biggest clones take up around 7.7%. Sequencing used blood. The receptor source for this set is a woman in her thirties in good health.

The chain employs TRBV28 and TRBJ2-4; perhaps TRBD2 as D (7 bases). The V end lost 5 bases, the J end lost 7 bases, and 30 bases lay between the germline ends. Germline CDR1 is MDHEN and CDR2 is SYDVKM. This CDR3 has 19 amino acids. In DNA, the CDR3 is TGTGCCAGCAGTCAAGTCGGGGGGCAATGGGAAAGAACGGGGAACATTCAGTACTTC. Translated, it gives CASSQVGGQWERTGNIQYF. The variable domain in full, completed from reference TRBV28 and TRBJ2-4, reads DVKVTQSSRYLVKRTGEKVFLECVQDMDHENMFWYRQDPGLGLRLIYFSYDVKMKEKGDIPEGYSVSREKKERFSLILESASTNQTSMYLCASSQVGGQWERTGNIQYFGAGTRLSVL.

This clonotype was found a few times. The chain is built from TRBV24-1 and TRBJ1-1, with D hard to call. In germline, CDR1 is KGHDR, CDR2 SFDVKD. The CDR3 sequence is 12 residues long. Trimming cost V 3 bases and J 9 bases, with 10 bases left between them. CDR3 protein: CATSDRASQAFF. Written as DNA, the CDR3 is TGTGCCACCAGTGATAGGGCCAGCCAAGCTTTCTTT.

This clonotype has only a few counts. The chain recombines TRBV20-1 with TRBJ1-2; 11 bases match TRBD1. Germline-derived CDR1 and CDR2 are DFQATT and SNEGSKA (reference sequence). There are 14 residues in the CDR3. V shed 1 base and J 8 bases; nucleotides not matched to a gene: 6. The CDR3 DNA reads TGCAGTGCTAGAGGGGACAGGGGGTCCGCCGGCTACACCTTC. Protein sequence: CSARGDRGSAGYTF.

J is TRBJ2-7 and V is TRBV27, with 10 bases that match TRBD2. Germline CDR1 is MNHEY and CDR2 is SMNVEV (reference sequence). After removal of 5 bases from V and 2 bases from J, the junction contained 18 bases not matched to a gene. The CDR3 loop spans 19 amino acids. CDR3 DNA: TGTGCCAGCAGTAAAAAGGCTAGCGGGAGAGACCCTACAACCTACGAGCAGTACTTC. Translated, it gives CASSKKASGRDPTTYEQYF.

The rearrangement uses TRBV5-1 and TRBJ2-5; TRBD2 matches at 7 bases. This CDR3 is built from 14 residues. J lost 2 bases, V lost 7 bases, and 8 bases had no gene match. From germline, CDR1 is SGHRS and CDR2 YFSETQ. The CDR3 here is CASQRYGGQETQYF. CDR3 DNA: TGCGCCAGCCAGAGATACGGGGGGCAAGAGACCCAGTACTTC. The full variable domain, with the rest looked up from reference TRBV5-1 and TRBJ2-5, is KAGVTQTPRYLIKTRGQQVTLSCSPISGHRSVSWYQQTPGQGLQFLFEYFSETQRNKGNFPGRFSGRQFSNSRSEMNVSTLELGDSALYLCASQRYGGQETQYFGPGTRLLVL.

The genes are TRBV5-1 and TRBJ2-1; TRBD2 matches 12 bases. The junction had 13 bases not matched to a gene; V was cut back by 4 bases and J by 8 bases. This CDR3 is 17 amino acids long. Looked up from germline, CDR1 is SGHRS and CDR2 is YFSETQ. The CDR3 region is CASSRNQLAGGEDEQFF. CDR3 nucleotides: TGCGCCAGCAGCCGAAACCAACTAGCGGGGGGCGAGGATGAGCAGTTCTTC. The whole variable domain, remainder taken from reference TRBV5-1 and TRBJ2-1, is KAGVTQTPRYLIKTRGQQVTLSCSPISGHRSVSWYQQTPGQGLQFLFEYFSETQRNKGNFPGRFSGRQFSNSRSEMNVSTLELGDSALYLCASSRNQLAGGEDEQFFGPGTRLTVL.